This is a list of T cell receptor beta chains from one sample in a study of T cells in Graves' hyperthyroidism and ophthalmopathy. TCRdb reprocessed the multiplex PCR reads via MiXCR and lists one record per CDR3 protein. The sample lists 380,000 or so distinct CDR3 sequences, roughly 13% seen once, with around 21% in the top ten. The sequenced sample was blood. The receptor set was obtained from a man between 25 and 39 years old with Graves' hyperthyroidism that later progressed to Graves' ophthalmopathy. CDR3s leave out the opening cysteine and the closing phenylalanine or tryptophan. Clone size appears in some rows only: once, few, many, or a class for an expanded clone.

few | TRBJ1-2 | TRBV30 | AWSVGQFGYT
few | TRBJ1-3 | TRBV7-9 | ASSYAGGSGNTIY
many | TRBJ2-7 | TRBV11-2 | ASSLDPIGTGVPYEQY
- | TRBJ2-5 | TRBV20-1 | SARAQGPQLETQY
few | TRBJ1-6 | TRBV9 | ASSPGRPESSPLH
many | TRBJ2-7 | TRBV11-2 | ASSLNSQGAYEQY
- | TRBJ1-3 | TRBV4-1 | ASSSVGTLGNTIY
many | TRBJ2-3 | TRBV11-3 | ASSLSGVTDTQY
- | TRBJ1-4 | TRBV20-1 | SARRSNEKLF
- | TRBJ1-2 | TRBV24-1 | ATRDRDSYGYT
few | TRBJ1-2 | TRBV9 | ASSTQGTNYGYT
many | TRBJ1-1 | TRBV3-1 | ASSQVPPGQGAVGAF
many | TRBJ2-7 | TRBV7-9 | ASSWGQSYEQY
many | TRBJ2-5 | TRBV30 | AWGLGQETQY
few | TRBJ2-1 | TRBV10-2 | ASSELAYNEQF
many | TRBJ2-1 | TRBV11-1 | ASSSRTSGGAYEQF
- | TRBJ2-3 | TRBV6-5 | ASSYGRGGTDTQY
few | TRBJ1-5 | TRBV5-5 | ASSTRGGGNQPQH
many | TRBJ2-7 | TRBV30 | AWTRYYEQY
- | TRBJ1-4 | TRBV4-1 | ASSQEGQLNEKLF
few | TRBJ2-1 | TRBV6-2/TRBV6-3 | ASSSNTDNEQF
many | TRBJ1-5 | TRBV10-3 | AISDRGDQPQH
many | TRBJ2-1 | TRBV20-1 | SALTVTRGGLDNEQF
many | TRBJ1-1 | TRBV29-1 | SVNRVNTEAF
- | TRBJ2-1 | TRBV18 | ASSGGARNEQF
many | TRBJ2-2 | TRBV28 | ASSPSYDRAGELF
- | TRBJ1-5 | TRBV7-6 | ASSWGTGRYSNQPQH
- | TRBJ2-1 | TRBV15 | ATSRDLRRKYRTTYNEQF
many | TRBJ1-5 | TRBV28 | ASSHRGNNQPQH
many | TRBJ2-7 | TRBV20-1 | SARDQWAGRFYEQY
many | TRBJ1-2 | TRBV6-4 | ASSHDRGYGYT
many | TRBJ1-2 | TRBV28 | ASSPGTANYGYT
many | TRBJ1-5 | TRBV5-6 | ASSRTGRSNQPQH
once | TRBJ1-6 | TRBV18 | ASSRQGESPLH
- | TRBJ2-3 | TRBV9 | ASSVGLAGDTDTQY
many | TRBJ1-1 | TRBV11-2 | ASSLDSGGHTEAF
few | TRBJ1-2 | TRBV10-2 | ASSESTGGYGYT
many | TRBJ1-1 | TRBV20-1 | SARAGQSNTEAF
- | TRBJ2-5 | TRBV20-1 | SAAGAGGYIETQY
many | TRBJ1-2 | TRBV3-1 | ASSRLRGANYGYT
- | TRBJ2-1 | TRBV3-1 | ASSHSRDRWDEQF
many | TRBJ2-5 | TRBV5-4 | ASSPGLAGETQY
- | TRBJ2-2 | TRBV11-3 | ASSQSRGNTGELF
many | TRBJ1-5 | TRBV6-5 | ASSYSGQGSNQPQH
- | TRBJ2-1 | TRBV9 | ASSTTGFNEQF
- | TRBJ2-1 | TRBV10-3 | AISEPGTNYNEQF
many | TRBJ2-7 | TRBV2 | ASSDVWTSAYEQY
many | TRBJ1-1 | TRBV6-6 | ASSYQGGAF
many | TRBJ1-1 | TRBV6-1 | ASSFHGNTEAF
many | TRBJ1-5 | TRBV6-1 | ATYVRRTGGSNQPQH
- | TRBJ2-5 | TRBV19 | AGSGTGTGETQY